Shown below are 6 T cell receptor beta chains from a single sample sequenced in a study of shared clonotypes between healthy human individuals. Sequencing was performed with immunoSEQ multiplex PCR; in TCRdb, only in-frame clones are kept and a portion is missing. The data hold hundreds of thousands of clones, with 90% to 95% observed a single time. CD8 cells regarded as naive lacked CD45RO, were positively chosen for CCR7, and omitted terminally differentiated effector memory CD45RA+ cells. The sequenced sample consisted of naive CD8+ T cells sorted from blood. Receptors were obtained from a man aged 25 to 45 in good health.

The V call is TRBV7-3, the J call TRBJ2-3; D possibly uses TRBD1 or TRBD2 (5 bases each). The CDR3 consists of 19 residues. Germline assignment: CDR1 SGHTA and CDR2 FQGTGA. V was trimmed by 0 bases and J by 2 bases, leaving 21 bases between them. This chain's CDR3 is CASSLTGTGRRSVTDTQYF. The CDR3 DNA reads TGTGCCAGCAGCTTAACTGGGACGGGTAGGAGGAGTGTCACAGATACGCAGTATTTT.

The chain uses TRBV19 and TRBJ1-5, with 8 bases that match TRBD1. J lost 4 bases, V lost 11 bases, and 7 bases had no gene match. Per germline, CDR1 LNHDA and CDR2 SQIVND (reference sequence). This CDR3 comprises 13 residues. CDR3: CAGRTGPNQPQHF. For the CDR3, the DNA is TGTGCCGGACGGACAGGGCCGAATCAGCCCCAGCATTTT.

The genes are TRBV5-1 and TRBJ2-5; D possibly corresponds to TRBD2 (6 bases). Germline lookup yields CDR1 SGHRS and CDR2 YFSETQ. This CDR3 has 14 amino acids. V was cut by 1 base and J by 5 bases, with 12 bases left in between. The CDR3 loop reads CASSLYPSEETQYF. CDR3 DNA sequence: TGCGCCAGCAGCTTGTATCCTAGCGAGGAGACCCAGTACTTC.

The chain links TRBV7-2 to TRBJ1-3, with D possibly matching TRBD1 (5 bases). V gave up 5 bases and J gave up 7 bases, with 21 bases separating them. The CDR3 has 16 residues. Germline V gives CDR1 SGHTA, CDR2 FQGNSA. CDR3 bases: TGTGCCAGCAGCGCACCCGGGACGACTCGCCTCAACACCATATATTTT. Its translation: CASSAPGTTRLNTIYF.

The V call is TRBV5-1, the J call TRBJ2-5; D unresolved. With 0 bases removed from V and 5 bases from J, the gap between germline ends came to 17 bases. The CDR3 runs to 16 residues. Germline loops: CDR1 SGHRS, CDR2 YFSETQ. This chain's CDR3 is CASSLGLGPSGETQYF. The CDR3 region has the DNA TGCGCCAGCAGCTTGGGACTTGGGCCGTCCGGGGAGACCCAGTACTTC. The full variable domain, its missing parts supplied by reference TRBV5-1 and TRBJ2-5, is KAGVTQTPRYLIKTRGQQVTLSCSPISGHRSVSWYQQTPGQGLQFLFEYFSETQRNKGNFPGRFSGRQFSNSRSEMNVSTLELGDSALYLCASSLGLGPSGETQYFGPGTRLLVL.

The chain links TRBV4-1 to TRBJ2-3; 7 bases agree with TRBD1. Per germline, CDR1 MGHRA and CDR2 YSYEKL. This CDR3 region has 17 residues. V lost 3 bases, J lost 2 bases, and 11 bases stayed unmatched. CDR3 loop: CASSQGTGAPYTDTQYF. The DNA for the CDR3 is TGCGCCAGCAGCCAGGGAACAGGGGCTCCCTACACAGATACGCAGTATTTT.